These 9 T cell receptor beta chains came from one sample sequenced in a study of T cells in Graves' hyperthyroidism and ophthalmopathy. Researchers amplified the TCR beta CDR3 regions from RNA transcripts. First-round RT-PCR with HTBI primers amplified the TCR CDR3 region. Each CDR3 protein gets one entry after TCRdb re-called the multiplex PCR reads with MiXCR. This sample has 730,000 or so distinct CDR3 sequences, with around 19% found just once. Sample: blood. The receptor source for this set is a woman aged 45 to 65 with Graves' hyperthyroidism that later progressed to Graves' ophthalmopathy.

This clonotype was seen ten or more times. This chain links TRBV5-5 with TRBJ2-5; D is perhaps TRBD2 (5 bases). There are 14 residues in the CDR3. Trimming shortened V by 0 bases and J by 3 bases, and 9 bases separated the two germline ends. The V gene's germline CDR1 is SGHKS and CDR2 YYEKEE (reference sequence). Here the CDR3 DNA reads TGTGCCAGCAGCTTGGATCACGGGAAAGAGACCCAGTACTTC. Its protein is CASSLDHGKETQYF.

This clonotype was found many times. The chain joins TRBV20-1 to TRBJ1-2, with a possible D match to TRBD1 (5 bases). V dropped 1 base and J dropped 3 bases, with 12 bases sitting between them. The CDR3 is 14 residues long. Germline CDR1 DFQATT, CDR2 SNEGSKA (reference sequence). The CDR3 region is CSARVSQGYYGYTF. In DNA, the CDR3 is TGCAGTGCTAGAGTGTCGCAGGGTTACTATGGCTACACCTTC.

The rearrangement links TRBV12-5 to TRBJ2-5, with 14 bases identical to TRBD2. Germline V lookup: CDR1 LGHNT, CDR2 FRNRAP. There are 17 residues in the CDR3. The V gene end was trimmed by 1 base and the J gene end by 4 bases; junction bases not matched to a gene: 5. CDR3 amino acids: CASGLAFGTSGGETQYF. Written as DNA, the CDR3 is TGTGCTAGTGGTTTGGCGTTTGGGACTAGCGGGGGAGAGACCCAGTACTTC.

CDR3 amino acids: CASRGSGHDGEQYF. In nucleotides, the CDR3 is TGTGCCAGCAGGGGGAGTGGGCACGACGGCGAGCAGTACTTC. This chain connects TRBV12-3 or TRBV12-4 to TRBJ2-7; possible D gene TRBD2, 5 bases. V was pared by 6 bases and J by 6 bases, with 18 bases between. CDR3 length: 14 amino acids.

Of note for this clonotype: Being one base from a much bigger clone, this may be a read error. J is TRBJ2-2 and V is TRBV20-1; D is tentatively TRBD1 or TRBD2 (5 bases each). The V end was cut by 7 bases, the J end by 5 bases, with 14 bases between. Germline V gene lookup returns CDR1 DFQATT and CDR2 SNEGSKA (reference sequence). There are 13 residues in the CDR3. CDR3 sequence reads: CSGLGDLTGELFF. The CDR3 region has the DNA TGCAGTGGGTTGGGGGATTTAACCGGGGAGCTGTTTTTT.

In this sample, this clonotype turned up many times. The V and J genes are TRBV12-3 or TRBV12-4 and TRBJ1-2; maybe TRBD1 (6 bases). There are 16 residues in the CDR3. Trimming took 5 bases from V and 4 from J, leaving 20 bases between them. CDR3 coding DNA: TGTGCCAGCAGTCCAGGCGCGACAGGAGTCATCTATGGCTACACCTTC. This translates into CASSPGATGVIYGYTF.

The chain employs TRBV12-3 or TRBV12-4 and TRBJ1-4, with TRBD1 matching over 8 bases. V trimming: 6 bases; J trimming: 3 bases; junction bases outside the gene matches: 6. There are 15 residues in the CDR3. CDR3: CASRTTGGANEKLFF. DNA for the CDR3: TGTGCCAGCAGGACAACAGGGGGTGCTAATGAAAAACTGTTTTTT.

The sample holds many counts of this clonotype. This CDR3 is CASFSGTGSYEQYF. CDR3 nucleotides: TGTGCCAGCTTCTCCGGGACGGGCTCCTACGAGCAGTACTTC. V is TRBV18 and J is TRBJ2-7; D tentatively fits TRBD1 or TRBD2 (5 bases each). There are 14 residues in the CDR3. V shed 7 bases and J shed 0 bases, with 13 bases lying between them. Germline V gene sequence: CDR1 KGHSH, CDR2 LQKENI.

V is TRBV9 and J is TRBJ2-5; 8 bases are a match to TRBD2. The CDR3 runs 16 residues. Germline loops: CDR1 SGDLS, CDR2 YYNGEE. The V gene end was trimmed by 0 bases and the J gene end by 7 bases; junction bases not matched to a gene: 11. For the CDR3, the DNA is TGTGCCAGCAGCGTAGTCCCCGGGGGGGGGGTGGGGACCCAGTACTTC. As protein: CASSVVPGGGVGTQYF.